These 21 T cell receptor beta chains were sequenced from one sample in a study of immune heterogeneity within non-small cell lung tumors. Template input was genomic DNA from bulk tumor (roughly 630 ng per sample). Surgeons took several biopsies per primary tumor, spaced far apart, during surgery. These patients got curative surgery after being newly diagnosed with untreated non-small cell lung cancer. It was with 32 V and 13 J primers that multiplex PCR amplified TCR beta CDR3. TCRdb recomputed calls from the multiplex PCR reads with MiXCR, one row per CDR3 protein. The sample includes 9,500 to 13,000 distinct CDR3 sequences, about 30% of them seen just once. The sequencing sample was made of lung tumor tissue. The receptors here all came from a woman in her fifties or sixties with non-small cell lung cancer.

This clonotype is labeled medium-sized. This chain uses TRBV27 with TRBJ2-7; tentative D call: TRBD1 (6 bases). The CDR3 length is 14 residues. CDR1 MNHEY and CDR2 SMNVEV come from the germline V gene (reference sequence). V lost 8 bases, J lost 3 bases, and 17 bases lay in between. CDR3 region: CASRKETGYYEQYF. As DNA, the CDR3 is TGTGCCAGCCGGAAGGAGACAGGATACTACGAGCAGTACTTC.

The J gene is TRBJ1-1, the V gene TRBV19; a possible D gene is TRBD1 (5 bases). CDR1 and CDR2 (germline): LNHDA, SQIVND (reference sequence). There are 14 residues in the CDR3. Trimming took 1 base from V and 4 from J, leaving 10 bases between them. In DNA form, the CDR3 reads TGTGCCAGTAGTATAGGAGGGGTGGTCACTGAAGCTTTCTTT. This codes for CASSIGGVVTEAFF.

On this clonotype: A read error may explain this, as a much larger clone is one base away. V and J are TRBV12-3 or TRBV12-4 and TRBJ2-3; D is possibly TRBD2 (5 bases). Trimming removed 7 bases from V and 2 bases from J, with 10 bases in between. CDR3 length: 13 residues. CDR3 region: CASTRDYTDTQYF. CDR3 DNA sequence: TGTGCCAGCACACGAGACTACACAGATACGCAGTATTTT.

The table lists this clonotype with many counts. The V gene is TRBV14, the J gene TRBJ2-7, with 7 bases fitting TRBD2. The germline gives CDR1 SGHDN, CDR2 FVKESK. The CDR3 has 13 amino acids. J gave up 6 bases and V 3 bases, and 5 bases lay outside the gene matches. CDR3 loop: CASSQTSSGEQYF. The CDR3 DNA follows: TGTGCCAGCAGCCAGACCTCTAGCGGCGAGCAGTACTTC.

By share, this clonotype counts as medium-sized. This chain joins TRBV4-1 and TRBJ1-1; D gene uncertain. CDR1 MGHRA and CDR2 YSYEKL come from the germline V gene. This CDR3 is built from 13 residues. V was cut by 5 bases and J by 6 bases, with 13 bases left in between. CDR3: CASSDGRGSEAFF. The CDR3 DNA reads TGCGCCAGCAGCGATGGTCGGGGATCTGAAGCTTTCTTT.

The V call is TRBV10-3, the J call TRBJ2-3; 10 nucleotides line up with TRBD2. Germline lookup yields CDR1 ENHRY and CDR2 SYGVKD. The CDR3 runs to 15 residues. After removal of 6 bases from V and 3 bases from J, the junction contained 6 bases not matched to a gene. In nucleotides, the CDR3 is TGTGCCATCAGGGGGGGGACTAGCGCAACAGATACGCAGTATTTT. This codes for CAIRGGTSATDTQYF.

By sample share, this clonotype is medium-sized. The chain carries TRBV9 and TRBJ2-5; TRBD2 might be the D (7 bases). V was clipped by 3 bases and J by 3 bases, with 18 bases between them. The CDR3 is 16 amino acids. Germline values: CDR1 SGDLS, CDR2 YYNGEE. CDR3 protein: CASSAHAGALEETQYF. CDR3 sequence (DNA): TGTGCCAGCAGCGCACACGCGGGGGCCCTTGAAGAGACCCAGTACTTC.

V is TRBV6-5 and J is TRBJ2-5; 8 bases match TRBD1. Germline-derived CDR1 and CDR2 are MNHEY and SVGAGI. After removal of 2 bases from V and 2 bases from J, the junction contained 16 bases not matched to a gene. This CDR3 spans 19 amino acids. In nucleotides, the CDR3 is TGTGCCAGCAGTTACAGACTCACCGGACAGGGTACAAGACAAGAGACCCAGTACTTC. The encoded protein is CASSYRLTGQGTRQETQYF.

Many counts were recorded for this clonotype. The chain joins TRBV5-6 to TRBJ1-5; D is undetermined. V was trimmed by 0 bases and J by 1 base, leaving 5 bases between them. Per the germline V gene, CDR1 is SGHDT and CDR2 is YYEEEE. This CDR3 has 14 residues. CDR3 in amino acids: CASSLAMSNQPQHF. CDR3 coding DNA: TGTGCCAGCAGCTTGGCCATGAGCAATCAGCCCCAGCATTTT.

On this clonotype: A much larger clone differs from this one at a single base, so this may be a read error. The CDR3 reads CARSLATGDGYGYTF. The CDR3 DNA sequence: TGTGCCAGAAGCTTAGCGACAGGGGATGGCTATGGCTACACCTTC. The chain combines TRBV7-9 with TRBJ1-2; 8 bases are a match to TRBD1. The CDR3 spans 15 residues. Germline V CDR1 and CDR2: SEHNR, FQNEAQ (reference sequence). The full variable domain, its missing parts supplied by reference TRBV7-9 and TRBJ1-2, is DTGVSQNPRHKITKRGQNVTFRCDPISEHNRLYWYRQTLGQGPEFLTYFQNEAQLEKSRLLSDRFSAERPKGSFSTLEIQRTEQGDSAMYLCARSLATGDGYGYTFGSGTRLTVV.

The chain carries TRBV20-1 and TRBJ2-1; D ambiguous. Germline CDR1 DFQATT, CDR2 SNEGSKA (reference sequence). CDR3 length equals 15 residues. Deletions cut 1 base from V and 6 bases from J, with 16 bases between. The CDR3 protein is CSARADFPFINEQFF. In DNA, the CDR3 is TGCAGTGCTAGAGCTGACTTTCCTTTTATCAATGAGCAGTTCTTC.

This clonotype has at least ten counts. This sequence joins TRBV5-5 and TRBJ1-3; D gene ambiguous. V lost 3 bases and J lost 0, with 7 bases in between. The CDR3 contains 14 residues. CDR1 is SGHKS, CDR2 YYEKEE, per germline (reference sequence). CDR3 amino acids: CASSSVPSGNTIYF. The CDR3 nucleotides read TGTGCCAGCAGCTCCGTTCCCTCTGGAAACACCATATATTTT.

To note about this clonotype: With a much larger clone just one base away, this may be a read error. This sequence joins TRBV20-1 and TRBJ1-2; D unresolved. The CDR3 runs to 13 residues. Germline V lookup: CDR1 DFQATT, CDR2 SNEGSKA (reference sequence). V lost 5 bases, J lost 0 bases, and 10 bases lay in between. The CDR3 spells CSAAGGSNYGYTF. The CDR3, as DNA: TGCAGTGCTGCGGGAGGCTCTAACTATGGCTACACCTTC.

In this sample, this clonotype is medium-sized. The chain uses TRBV27 and TRBJ2-5; maybe TRBD1 (6 bases). Germline-derived CDR1 and CDR2 are MNHEY and SMNVEV (reference sequence). V shed 9 bases and J shed 2 bases, with 19 bases lying between them. This CDR3 has 15 amino acids. Here the CDR3 reads CASSPGEHPQETQYF. CDR3 bases: TGTGCCAGTTCTCCAGGGGAACATCCGCAAGAGACCCAGTACTTC.

By sample share, this clonotype is medium-sized. V gene TRBV27 combines with J gene TRBJ2-7, with D hard to call. CDR1 is MNHEY and CDR2 is SMNVEV in the germline V gene (reference sequence). The CDR3 extends over 14 amino acids. V was shortened by 3 bases and J by 2 bases, with 11 bases between the two germline ends. The CDR3 DNA is TGTGCCAGCAGTTTCGGCCCTGTGCCCTACGAGCAGTACTTC. This encodes CASSFGPVPYEQYF.

Ten or more counts support this clonotype. The V and J genes are TRBV27 and TRBJ2-2; no reliable D call. Germline CDR1 and CDR2: MNHEY and SMNVEV (reference sequence). CDR3 size: 15 residues. The V end was cut by 5 bases, the J end by 5 bases, with 15 bases between. CDR3 loop: CASSPAVGNTGELFF. DNA for the CDR3: TGTGCCAGCAGTCCCGCGGTAGGCAATACCGGGGAGCTGTTTTTT.

In its sample, this clonotype is medium-sized. The chain couples TRBV28 to TRBJ2-7; TRBD1 matches 8 bases. The germline gives CDR1 MDHEN, CDR2 SYDVKM. The CDR3 sequence is 15 residues long. Germline trimming cut 4 bases from V and 9 bases from J; bases unmatched to any gene: 14. CDR3 DNA: TGTGCCAGCAGTTACGGACAGGGTAAGAGGCTTGTGCAGTACTTC. Translation gives CASSYGQGKRLVQYF.

This clonotype has at least ten counts. The chain couples TRBV4-1 to TRBJ2-2, with TRBD2 identical over 8 bases. Unmatched junction bases numbered 14, after V lost 5 bases and J lost 6 bases. This CDR3 contains 17 residues. Germline-derived CDR1 and CDR2 are MGHRA and YSYEKL. This CDR3 reads CASSRTSRRGAAGELFF. The CDR3 region has the DNA TGCGCCAGCAGCAGAACCTCCCGGCGGGGGGCTGCCGGGGAGCTGTTTTTT.

This clonotype was recorded only once. This may be a read error: a much more frequent sequence differs by one nucleotide. This sequence joins TRBV18 and TRBJ2-1; perhaps TRBD2 as D (5 bases). Germline lookup yields CDR1 KGHSH and CDR2 LQKENI. This CDR3 has 15 amino acids. The CDR3 protein is CASSEELDSYNEPFF. CDR3 sequence (DNA): TGTGCCAGCTCCGAAGAACTAGACTCCTACAATGAGCCGTTCTTC. Combining the CDR3 with reference TRBV18 and TRBJ2-1 gives the whole variable domain NAGVMQNPRHLVRRRGQEARLRCSPMKGHSHVYWYRQLPEEGLKFMVYLQKENIIDESGMPKERFSAEFPKEGPSILRIQQVVRGDSAAYFCASSEELDSYNEPFFGPGTRLTVL.

This clonotype was detected ten times or more. V and J are TRBV19 and TRBJ1-1; D is undetermined. This CDR3 comprises 12 residues. Germline CDR1 LNHDA, CDR2 SQIVND (reference sequence). Trimming pared 0 bases from V and 7 bases from J, leaving 6 bases between. The CDR3 nucleotides read TGTGCCAGTAGTATAGATCTGAGTGAAGCTTTCTTT. It translates to CASSIDLSEAFF.

The chain uses TRBV30 and TRBJ2-7; no firm D call. CDR3 length: 14 residues. Trimming stripped 7 bases from V and 0 bases from J, with 16 bases between. Germline lookup yields CDR1 GTSNPN and CDR2 SVGIG (reference sequence). This chain's CDR3 is CAYSVGWGSYEQYF. CDR3 DNA sequence: TGTGCCTACTCCGTCGGTTGGGGCTCCTACGAGCAGTACTTC.